These T cell receptor beta chains were read from a single sample in a study of shared clonotypes between healthy human individuals. Clones were sequenced by immunoSEQ multiplex PCR, and TCRdb holds only the in-frame ones, with some missing. The repertoire has around 2,100,000 clones, about 95% of them found once; the top ten carry approximately 1%. Sequencing was done on a sample of naive CD8+ T cells sorted from blood. Receptor source: a man aged 18 to 29 in good health. The CDR3 runs from the conserved cysteine through the conserved F or W. Fields, in order: V gene, D gene, clone size, J gene, CDR3 DNA, CDR3 protein. A D gene is named only where the DNA matches it firmly. Expanded clones are given a class, and other clones once, few, many or no size at all.

TRBV6-5,NA,NA,TRBJ2-1,TGTGCCAGCAGTTACTCGACTGCTTACAATGAGCAGTTCTTC,CASSYSTAYNEQFF
TRBV4-1,NA,once,TRBJ2-1,TGCGCCAGCAGCCAAGGTGACGGGAGATTAAATGAGCAGTTCTTC,CASSQGDGRLNEQFF
TRBV4-3,TRBD2,NA,TRBJ2-3,TGCGCCAGCAGCCAAGATCCAGCGGGGGTTAGCACAGATACGCAGTATTTT,CASSQDPAGVSTDTQYF
TRBV19,TRBD2,NA,TRBJ2-1,TGTGCCAGTAGTCTTACTAGCGGGGGAAACAATGAGCAGTTCTTC,CASSLTSGGNNEQFF
TRBV7-9,NA,NA,TRBJ2-1,TGTGCCAGCAGCTTAGGCGAGCAGTTCTTC,CASSLGEQFF
TRBV4-3,TRBD2,NA,TRBJ2-2,TGCGCCAGCAGCCAGGGGACTAGCGGGAGGGCCGGCGACGGGGAGCTGTTTTTT,CASSQGTSGRAGDGELFF
TRBV28,NA,NA,TRBJ2-7,TGTGCCAGCAGTTTGTGGGGAAGGGAGTACGAGCAGTACTTC,CASSLWGREYEQYF
TRBV14,NA,NA,TRBJ2-4,TGTGCCAGCAGCCAAGAGACAGAAAACATTCAGTACTTC,CASSQETENIQYF
TRBV9,NA,NA,TRBJ1-6,TGTGCCAGCAGCGTAGGGGCAGGGCCGAGCTCCTATAATTCACCCCTCCACTTT,CASSVGAGPSSYNSPLHF
TRBV6-6,TRBD2,NA,TRBJ2-7,TGTGCCAGCAGTTACGGGGAGGGATACTACGAGCAGTACTTC,CASSYGEGYYEQYF
TRBV27,NA,NA,TRBJ2-3,TGTGCCAGCAGCTTACAGGGCTACGCTAGCACAGATACGCAGTATTTT,CASSLQGYASTDTQYF
TRBV7-3,NA,NA,TRBJ2-1,TGTGCCAGCAGCTCCGGGGTGAGGGATGAGCAGTTCTTC,CASSSGVRDEQFF
TRBV4-1,NA,NA,TRBJ2-7,TGCGCCAGCAGCGTCGGGGACTCCTACGAGCAGTACTTC,CASSVGDSYEQYF
TRBV5-6,NA,once,TRBJ2-1,TGTGCCAGCAGCTTGGATGAGGAGCAGTTCTTC,CASSLDEEQFF
TRBV5-1,NA,NA,TRBJ2-7,TGCGCCAGCAGCTTGTCAGGGGCTCCTTCCTACGAGCAGTACTTC,CASSLSGAPSYEQYF
TRBV29-1,NA,NA,TRBJ2-2,TGCAGCGTTGACGATCAGGGTTATACCGGGGAGCTGTTTTTT,CSVDDQGYTGELFF
TRBV28,TRBD1,NA,TRBJ2-1,TGTGCCAGCAGCTTACAACCCGACAGGGCCGTTTATAATGAGCAGTTCTTC,CASSLQPDRAVYNEQFF
TRBV13,NA,NA,TRBJ2-7,TGTGCCAGCAGCTTAGTCAGGGATCTCCCGTACGAGCAGTACTTC,CASSLVRDLPYEQYF
TRBV6-5,NA,NA,TRBJ1-3,TGTGCCAGCAGTCCTTTCGACTCTGGAAACACCATATATTTT,CASSPFDSGNTIYF
TRBV9,NA,NA,TRBJ2-1,TGTGCCAGCAGCGTAGCCCTAGGGGGGGCTAATGAGCAGTTCTTC,CASSVALGGANEQFF
TRBV21-1,NA,NA,TRBJ2-7,TGTGCCAGCAGCAACGCCGGGACTAGCGGGAGGAAACACGAGCAGTACTTC,CASSNAGTSGRKHEQYF
TRBV30,TRBD1,few,TRBJ2-5,TGTGCCTGGAGTGGACAGGGTCTGGAGACCCAGTACTTC,CAWSGQGLETQYF
TRBV27,TRBD2,NA,TRBJ2-7,TGTGCCAGCAGAGAACCCGGACTAGGGCATGAGAGGCAGTACTTC,CASREPGLGHERQYF
TRBV4-1,TRBD1,NA,TRBJ2-7,TGCGCCAGCAGCCATAGGACAGGGGCGGACGAGCAGTACTTC,CASSHRTGADEQYF
TRBV29-1,TRBD1,NA,TRBJ2-6,TGCAGCGTTGTCGCCCATTTACCGGGACAGGGGGCAGGGGCCAACGTCCTGACTTTC,CSVVAHLPGQGAGANVLTF
TRBV7-6,NA,NA,TRBJ2-7,TGTGCCAGCAGCTTAGACCCCTCAGAGCAGTACTTC,CASSLDPSEQYF
TRBV30,TRBD1,NA,TRBJ2-7,TGTGCCTGGAGTGTAATAGGGACAGGCGAGCAGTACTTC,CAWSVIGTGEQYF
TRBV29-1,NA,NA,TRBJ2-3,TGCAGCGTTGATGGCCACCTTAGCACAGATACGCAGTATTTT,CSVDGHLSTDTQYF
TRBV4-1,TRBD2,NA,TRBJ2-3,TGCGCCAGCAGCCCCAGCACCCGCGGGGGGATCACAGATACGCAGTATTTT,CASSPSTRGGITDTQYF
TRBV2,NA,NA,TRBJ2-3,TGTGCCAGACATCCCACACCTAGCACAGATACGCAGTATTTT,CARHPTPSTDTQYF
TRBV11-2,TRBD2,NA,TRBJ2-3,TGTGCCAGCGGCGGGGGGGCGGGCCTCACAGATACGCAGTATTTT,CASGGGAGLTDTQYF
TRBV5-1,TRBD2,NA,TRBJ2-1,TGCGCCAGCAGCTTGGTCGCACTAGCGGGAGGGCCGAACAAGAATGAGCAGTTCTTC,CASSLVALAGGPNKNEQFF
TRBV7-9,NA,NA,TRBJ1-4,TGTGCCAGCAGCTTAGTTGGGGGAAACAATGAAAAACTGTTTTTT,CASSLVGGNNEKLFF
TRBV10-2,NA,NA,TRBJ1-1,TGCGCCAGCAGCCCAAGTTGGGACACTGAAGCTTTCTTT,CASSPSWDTEAFF
TRBV5-5,NA,NA,TRBJ1-5,TGTGCCAGCAGCCAAACAGGGATTAGCAATCAGCCCCAGCATTTT,CASSQTGISNQPQHF
TRBV7-8,NA,NA,TRBJ2-7,TGTGCCAGCAGCACCCCCCCAGGGGACTACGAGCAGTACTTC,CASSTPPGDYEQYF
TRBV11-3,NA,NA,TRBJ2-7,TGTGCCAGCAGCCCGGACAGCTCCTACGAGCAGTACTTC,CASSPDSSYEQYF
TRBV27,NA,once,TRBJ1-5,TGTGCCAGCAGATCCAGCTGGGGATTCCAGCCCCAGCATTTT,CASRSSWGFQPQHF
TRBV27,TRBD1,NA,TRBJ1-5,TGTGCCAGCAGTCAAGGGGGCCAGCCCCAGCATTTT,CASSQGGQPQHF